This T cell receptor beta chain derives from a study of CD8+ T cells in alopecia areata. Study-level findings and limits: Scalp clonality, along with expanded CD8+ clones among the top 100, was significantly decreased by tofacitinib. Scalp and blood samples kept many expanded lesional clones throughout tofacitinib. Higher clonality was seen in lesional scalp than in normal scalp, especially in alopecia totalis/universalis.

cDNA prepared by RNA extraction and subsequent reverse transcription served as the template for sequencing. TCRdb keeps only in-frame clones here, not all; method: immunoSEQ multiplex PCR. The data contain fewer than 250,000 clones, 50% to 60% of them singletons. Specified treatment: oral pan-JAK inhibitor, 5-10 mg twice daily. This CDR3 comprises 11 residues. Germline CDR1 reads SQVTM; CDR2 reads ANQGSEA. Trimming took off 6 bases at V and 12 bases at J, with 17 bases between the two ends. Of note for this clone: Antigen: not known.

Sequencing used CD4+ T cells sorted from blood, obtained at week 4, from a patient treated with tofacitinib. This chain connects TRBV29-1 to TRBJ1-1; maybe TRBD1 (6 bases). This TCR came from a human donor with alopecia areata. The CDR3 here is CSVADRGRPFF. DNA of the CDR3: TGCAGCGTGGCGGACAGAGGAAGACCTTTCTTT. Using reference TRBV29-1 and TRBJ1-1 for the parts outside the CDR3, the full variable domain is SAVISQKPSRDICQRGTSLTIQCQVDSQVTMMFWYRQQPGQSLTLIATANQGSEATYESGFVIDKFPISRPNLTFSTLTVSNMSPEDSSIYLCSVADRGRPFFGQGTRLTVV.